A single TCR beta chain is shown here with its context. These data come from a study of PD-L1 blockade in urothelial cancer. The germline V gene encodes CDR1 MNHNY and CDR2 SVGAGI (reference sequence). V dropped 2 bases and J dropped 4; count of bases not matched to a gene: 6. This CDR3 is 15 amino acids long. Sequencing was performed with immunoSEQ multiplex PCR; in TCRdb, only in-frame clones are kept and a portion is missing. The sample lists 43,000 or so clones, more than 75% occurring once. Specified time point: pretreatment peripheral blood. The specimen comprised PBMCs, sampled around atezolizumab (anti-PD-L1) treatment. V gene TRBV6-6 combines with J gene TRBJ1-2; 8 nucleotides agree with TRBD1. The TCR originated in a man between 60 and 75 years old with urothelial cancer. This CDR3 reads CASSYQSGTGYGYTF. In nucleotides, the CDR3 is TGTGCCAGCAGTTACCAAAGCGGGACAGGCTATGGCTACACCTTC.